Below, 12 T cell receptor beta chains from the same sample are listed, as sequenced in a study of radiotherapy plus CTLA-4 blockade in lung cancer. TCRdb's table, derived via immunoSEQ multiplex PCR, lists solely in-frame clones and lacks some. The table shows tens of thousands of clones, with approximately 84% occurring only once. The material was peripheral blood, obtained from a patient treated with radiotherapy plus ipilimumab. The receptors originated from a human donor with non-small cell lung cancer whose response to radiotherapy plus ipilimumab could not be evaluated.

The chain recombines TRBV29-1 with TRBJ2-2; 12 bases map to TRBD2. Germline V gene sequence: CDR1 SQVTM, CDR2 ANQGSEA. There are 15 residues in the CDR3. J lost 6 bases, V lost 6 bases, and 8 bases had no gene match. The CDR3 nucleotides read TGCAGCGTCTACGGACTAGCGGGACGACCCGGGGAGCTGTTTTTT. Encoded protein: CSVYGLAGRPGELFF.

The rearrangement uses TRBV15 and TRBJ2-3; D uncertain. Germline V lookup: CDR1 LNHNV, CDR2 YYDKDF (reference sequence). Trimming pared 1 base from V and 3 bases from J, leaving 8 bases between. The CDR3 is 14 residues long. CDR3 protein: CATSRVPGTDTQYF. The CDR3 coding sequence is TGTGCCACCAGCAGAGTCCCAGGTACAGATACGCAGTATTTT.

This chain links TRBV19 with TRBJ1-5, with 8 bases that match TRBD1. The CDR3 sequence is 14 residues long. V gave up 6 bases and J gave up 7 bases; unmatched junction bases: 8. Germline CDR1 is LNHDA and CDR2 is SQIVND (reference sequence). CDR3 DNA: TGTGCCAGTAGCACCGACAGGGGAGGACAGCCCCAGCATTTT. Its translation is CASSTDRGGQPQHF.

The chain recombines TRBV29-1 with TRBJ2-3; 7 positions agree with TRBD1. Looked up from germline, CDR1 is SQVTM and CDR2 is ANQGSEA. V shed 5 bases, J shed 2 bases, and the junction held 7 bases outside the gene matches. This CDR3 spans 14 amino acids. The CDR3 protein is CSVSTGVNTDTQYF. The CDR3 coding sequence is TGCAGCGTTTCCACAGGGGTTAACACAGATACGCAGTATTTT.

In this sample, this clone turned up once. This chain links TRBV6-6 with TRBJ2-5; TRBD2 is a possible D gene (5 bases). TRBJ2-7 explains the end of the DNA better; the J call may be wrong. This CDR3 is built from 13 residues. Looked up from germline, CDR1 is MNHNY and CDR2 is SVGAGI (reference sequence). The CDR3 DNA reads TGTGCCAGCAGACCCCACGGGGAAACCGAGCAGTACTTC. It encodes CASRPHGETEQYF.

This clone was observed a handful of times. The rearrangement joins TRBV6-5 to TRBJ2-5; 12 nucleotides line up with TRBD2. The DNA end favors TRBJ2-7, so the J call may be wrong. This CDR3 is built from 15 residues. Germline loops: CDR1 MNHEY, CDR2 SVGAGI. CDR3 DNA: TGTGCCAGCAGTTCCCCTAGCGGGAGGGCCTACGAGCAGTACTTC. It codes for CASSSPSGRAYEQYF.

The genes are TRBV4-1 and TRBJ2-3; TRBD1 matches at 8 bases. CDR1 and CDR2 (germline): MGHRA, YSYEKL. CDR3 size: 13 residues. Trimming cost V 7 bases and J 2 bases; bases outside gene matches: 2. CDR3 loop: CASKDRATDTQYF. The CDR3 nucleotides are TGCGCCAGCAAGGACAGGGCCACAGATACGCAGTATTTT.

The V call is TRBV9, the J call TRBJ2-3; D is perhaps TRBD1 (8 bases). The CDR3 loop spans 18 amino acids. Trimming removed 4 bases from V and 1 base from J, with 22 bases in between. Germline V CDR1 and CDR2: SGDLS, YYNGEE. The CDR3 spells CASSLSGSRGRGTDTQYF. The CDR3, as DNA: TGTGCCAGCAGCCTTAGCGGGTCCAGGGGGCGGGGCACAGATACGCAGTATTTT. Full variable domain (rest looked up from reference TRBV9 and TRBJ2-3): DSGVTQTPKHLITATGQRVTLRCSPRSGDLSVYWYQQSLDQGLQFLIQYYNGEERAKGNILERFSAQQFPDLHSELNLSSLELGDSALYFCASSLSGSRGRGTDTQYFGPGTRLTVL.

The chain has TRBV7-2 and TRBJ2-1; the D gene is possibly TRBD2 (6 bases). V was shortened by 2 bases and J by 9 bases, with 8 bases between the two germline ends. The CDR3 is 12 residues long. CDR1 and CDR2 (germline): SGHTA, FQGNSA. The CDR3 reads CASSLLTSEQFF. In DNA form, the CDR3 reads TGTGCCAGCAGCTTATTGACTAGTGAGCAGTTCTTC.

The chain has TRBV7-9 and TRBJ1-2, with 9 bases aligning to TRBD1. The CDR3 spans 14 residues. The ends lost 4 bases at V and 3 bases at J; junction bases unmatched: 3. Germline CDR1 and CDR2: SEHNR and FQNEAQ (reference sequence). Here the CDR3 reads CASSSGQGDYGYTF. DNA for the CDR3: TGTGCCAGCAGCTCGGGACAGGGAGACTATGGCTACACCTTC.

The chain links TRBV18 to TRBJ2-7, with 7 positions matching TRBD1. The V gene's germline CDR1 is KGHSH and CDR2 LQKENI. V shed 6 bases and J 0 bases; nucleotides not matched to a gene: 8. This CDR3 has 15 amino acids. The DNA for the CDR3 is TGTGCCAGCTCTGGGACAGACCGAGGCTCCTACGAGCAGTACTTC. This codes for CASSGTDRGSYEQYF. The whole variable domain, filled in from reference TRBV18 and TRBJ2-7, reads NAGVMQNPRHLVRRRGQEARLRCSPMKGHSHVYWYRQLPEEGLKFMVYLQKENIIDESGMPKERFSAEFPKEGPSILRIQQVVRGDSAAYFCASSGTDRGSYEQYFGPGTRLTVT.

This sequence joins TRBV4-1 and TRBJ1-2, with unresolved D. The CDR3 contains 15 residues. From germline, CDR1 is MGHRA and CDR2 YSYEKL. V was trimmed by 4 bases and J by 3 bases, leaving 15 bases between them. The CDR3 bases are TGCGCCAGCAGCCCCCCGGCGGGTACTTACTATGGCTACACCTTC. Translating it yields CASSPPAGTYYGYTF.